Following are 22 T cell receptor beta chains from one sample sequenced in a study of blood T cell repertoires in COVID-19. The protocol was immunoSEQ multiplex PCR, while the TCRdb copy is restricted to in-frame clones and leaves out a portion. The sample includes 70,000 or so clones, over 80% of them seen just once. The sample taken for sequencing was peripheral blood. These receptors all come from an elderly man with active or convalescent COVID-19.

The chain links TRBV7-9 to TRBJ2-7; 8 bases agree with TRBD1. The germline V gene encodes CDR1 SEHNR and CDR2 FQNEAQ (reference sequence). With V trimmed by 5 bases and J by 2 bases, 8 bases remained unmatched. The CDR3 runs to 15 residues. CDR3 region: CASSSRRTGPYEQYF. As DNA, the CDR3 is TGTGCCAGCAGCAGCAGACGGACAGGGCCCTACGAGCAGTACTTC.

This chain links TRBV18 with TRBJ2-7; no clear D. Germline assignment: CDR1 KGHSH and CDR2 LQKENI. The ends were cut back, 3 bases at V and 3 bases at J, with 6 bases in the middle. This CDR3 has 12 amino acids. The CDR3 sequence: CASSPGGYEQYF. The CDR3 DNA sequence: TGTGCCAGCTCACCTGGCGGCTACGAGCAGTACTTC. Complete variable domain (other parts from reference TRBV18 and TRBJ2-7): NAGVMQNPRHLVRRRGQEARLRCSPMKGHSHVYWYRQLPEEGLKFMVYLQKENIIDESGMPKERFSAEFPKEGPSILRIQQVVRGDSAAYFCASSPGGYEQYFGPGTRLTVT.

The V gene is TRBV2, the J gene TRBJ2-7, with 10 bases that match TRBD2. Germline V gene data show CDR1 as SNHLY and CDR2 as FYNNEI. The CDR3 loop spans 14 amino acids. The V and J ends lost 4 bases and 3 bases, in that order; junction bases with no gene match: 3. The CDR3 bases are TGTGCCAGCAGTGGGACTAGCGGAATCTACGAGCAGTACTTC. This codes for CASSGTSGIYEQYF.

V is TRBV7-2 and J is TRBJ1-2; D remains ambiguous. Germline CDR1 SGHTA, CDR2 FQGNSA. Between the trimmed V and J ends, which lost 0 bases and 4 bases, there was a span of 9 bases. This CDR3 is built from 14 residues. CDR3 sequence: CASSLASQVYGYTF. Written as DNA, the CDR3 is TGTGCCAGCAGCTTAGCAAGTCAGGTCTATGGCTACACCTTC.

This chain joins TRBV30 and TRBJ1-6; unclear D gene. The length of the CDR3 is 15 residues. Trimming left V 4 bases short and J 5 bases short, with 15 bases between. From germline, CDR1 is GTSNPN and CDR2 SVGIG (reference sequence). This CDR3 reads CAWTLNRVDNSPLHF. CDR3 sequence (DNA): TGTGCCTGGACTCTCAACCGGGTCGATAATTCACCCCTCCACTTT.

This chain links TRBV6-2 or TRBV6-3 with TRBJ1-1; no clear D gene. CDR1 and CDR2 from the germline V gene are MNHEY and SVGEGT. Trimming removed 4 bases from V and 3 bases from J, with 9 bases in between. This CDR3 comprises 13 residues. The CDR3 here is CASSFKRYTEAFF. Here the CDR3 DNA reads TGTGCCAGCAGTTTTAAGCGGTACACTGAAGCTTTCTTT.

The CDR3 is CASSLVVREGHGEQYF. The CDR3 region has the DNA TGCGCCAGCAGCTTGGTGGTGCGGGAGGGCCATGGCGAGCAGTACTTC. The chain carries TRBV5-1 and TRBJ2-7; 9 bases agree with TRBD2. The ends lost 0 bases at V and 6 bases at J; junction bases unmatched: 10. Germline V gene sequence: CDR1 SGHRS, CDR2 YFSETQ. CDR3 length: 16 residues.

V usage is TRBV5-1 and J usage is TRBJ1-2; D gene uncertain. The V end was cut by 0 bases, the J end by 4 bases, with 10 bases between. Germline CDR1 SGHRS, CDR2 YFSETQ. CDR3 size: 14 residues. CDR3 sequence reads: CASSLVVEGYGYTF. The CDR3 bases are TGCGCCAGCAGCTTGGTCGTGGAGGGCTATGGCTACACCTTC.

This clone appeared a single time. The chain's CDR3 is CASSIRPHEQYF. CDR3 sequence (DNA): TGTGCCAGCAGCATCAGGCCCCACGAGCAGTACTTC. The rearrangement uses TRBV3-1 (or the pseudogene TRBV3-2) and TRBJ2-7; no firm D call. V was shortened by 5 bases and J by 5 bases, with 10 bases between the two germline ends. CDR1 and CDR2 from the germline V gene are LGHDT and YNNKEL (reference sequence). This CDR3 spans 12 amino acids.

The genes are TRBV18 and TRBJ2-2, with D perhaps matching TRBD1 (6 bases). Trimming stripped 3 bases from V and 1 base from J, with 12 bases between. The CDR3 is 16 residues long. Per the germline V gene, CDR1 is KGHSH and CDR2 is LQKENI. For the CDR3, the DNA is TGTGCCAGCTCACCCGCCTTGACAGGGAACACCGGGGAGCTGTTTTTT. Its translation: CASSPALTGNTGELFF.

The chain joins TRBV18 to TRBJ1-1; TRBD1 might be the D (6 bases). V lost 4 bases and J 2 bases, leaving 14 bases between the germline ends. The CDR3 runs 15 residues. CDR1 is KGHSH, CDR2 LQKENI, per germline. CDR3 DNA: TGTGCCAGCTCACGTCAGGGGATGAGCAACACTGAAGCTTTCTTT. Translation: CASSRQGMSNTEAFF.

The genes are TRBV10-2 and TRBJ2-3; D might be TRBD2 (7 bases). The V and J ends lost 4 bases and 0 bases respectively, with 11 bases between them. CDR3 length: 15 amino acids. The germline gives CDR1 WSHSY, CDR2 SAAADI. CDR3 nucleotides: TGCGCCAGCAGTGGGGCGGGGGCTAGCACAGATACGCAGTATTTT. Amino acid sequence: CASSGAGASTDTQYF.

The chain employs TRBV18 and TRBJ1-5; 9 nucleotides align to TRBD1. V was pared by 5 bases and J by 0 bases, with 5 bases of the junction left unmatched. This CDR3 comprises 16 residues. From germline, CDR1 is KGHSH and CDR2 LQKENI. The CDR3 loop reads CASSTQGAYSNQPQHF. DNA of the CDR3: TGTGCCAGCTCAACACAGGGGGCTTATAGCAATCAGCCCCAGCATTTT.

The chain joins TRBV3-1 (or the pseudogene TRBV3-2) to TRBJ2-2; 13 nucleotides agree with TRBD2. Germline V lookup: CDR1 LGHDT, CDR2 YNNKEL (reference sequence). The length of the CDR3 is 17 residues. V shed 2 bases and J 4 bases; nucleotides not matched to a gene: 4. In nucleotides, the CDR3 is TGTGCCAGCAGCCAACGGACTAGCGGGAGAATCACCGGGGAGCTGTTTTTT. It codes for CASSQRTSGRITGELFF.

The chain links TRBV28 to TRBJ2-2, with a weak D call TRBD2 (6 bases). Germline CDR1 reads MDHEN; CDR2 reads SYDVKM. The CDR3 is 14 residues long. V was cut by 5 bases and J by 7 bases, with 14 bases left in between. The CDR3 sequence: CASSNIGGGGELFF. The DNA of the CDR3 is TGTGCCAGCAGTAACATTGGGGGAGGCGGGGAGCTGTTTTTT. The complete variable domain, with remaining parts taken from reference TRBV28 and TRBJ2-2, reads DVKVTQSSRYLVKRTGEKVFLECVQDMDHENMFWYRQDPGLGLRLIYFSYDVKMKEKGDIPEGYSVSREKKERFSLILESASTNQTSMYLCASSNIGGGGELFFGEGSRLTVL.

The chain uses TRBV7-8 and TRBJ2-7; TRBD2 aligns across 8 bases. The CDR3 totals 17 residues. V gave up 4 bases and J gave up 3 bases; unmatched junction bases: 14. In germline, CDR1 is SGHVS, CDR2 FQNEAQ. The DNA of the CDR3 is TGTGCCAGCAGCTCCCGCAGACTCCAGCGGGGGAACTACGAGCAGTACTTC. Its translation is CASSSRRLQRGNYEQYF.

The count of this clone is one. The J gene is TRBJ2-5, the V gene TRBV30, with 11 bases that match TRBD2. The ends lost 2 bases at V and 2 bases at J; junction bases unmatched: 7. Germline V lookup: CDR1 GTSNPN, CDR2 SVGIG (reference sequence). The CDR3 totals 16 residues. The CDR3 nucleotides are TGTGCCTGGAGTCTGGCCATAGCGGGGGGGCAAGAGACCCAGTACTTC. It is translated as CAWSLAIAGGQETQYF.

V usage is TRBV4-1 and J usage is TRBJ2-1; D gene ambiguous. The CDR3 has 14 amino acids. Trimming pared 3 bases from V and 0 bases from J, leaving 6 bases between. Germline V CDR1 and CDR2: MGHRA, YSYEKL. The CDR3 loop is CASSQRSSYNEQFF. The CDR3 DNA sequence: TGCGCCAGCAGCCAGCGGAGCTCCTACAATGAGCAGTTCTTC.

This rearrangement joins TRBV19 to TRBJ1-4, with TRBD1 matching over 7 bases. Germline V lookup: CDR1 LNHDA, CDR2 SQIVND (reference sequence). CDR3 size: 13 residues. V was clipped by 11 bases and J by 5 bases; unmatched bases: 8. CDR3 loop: CACTGQQNEKLFF. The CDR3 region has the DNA TGTGCCTGTACGGGACAGCAGAATGAAAAACTGTTTTTT.

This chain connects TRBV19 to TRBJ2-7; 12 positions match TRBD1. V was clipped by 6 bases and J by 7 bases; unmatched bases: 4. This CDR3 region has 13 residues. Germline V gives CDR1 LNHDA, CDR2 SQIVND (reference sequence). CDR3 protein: CASRGQGAQEQYF. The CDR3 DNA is TGTGCCAGTAGGGGACAGGGGGCGCAGGAGCAGTACTTC.

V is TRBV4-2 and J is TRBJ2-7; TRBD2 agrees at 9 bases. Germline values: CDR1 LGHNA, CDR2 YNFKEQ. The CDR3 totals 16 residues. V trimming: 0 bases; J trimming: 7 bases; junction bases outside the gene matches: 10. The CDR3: CASSQDLSGRFWEQYF. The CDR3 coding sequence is TGTGCCAGCAGCCAAGATCTGAGCGGGAGGTTCTGGGAGCAGTACTTC.

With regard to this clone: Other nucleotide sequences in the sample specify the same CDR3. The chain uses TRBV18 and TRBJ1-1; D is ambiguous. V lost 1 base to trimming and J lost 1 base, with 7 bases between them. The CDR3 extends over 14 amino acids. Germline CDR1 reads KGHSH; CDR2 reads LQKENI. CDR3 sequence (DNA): TGTGCCAGCTCACCACAAACGGGGAACACTGAAGCTTTCTTT. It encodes CASSPQTGNTEAFF.